This passage covers 16 T cell receptor beta chains from one sample sequenced in a study of blood T cell repertoires in COVID-19. Generated by immunoSEQ multiplex PCR, the TCRdb table keeps only in-frame clones and is missing some. This repertoire shows roughly 140,000 clones, 81% found once; its top ten account for around 8.4%. The sequenced material came from peripheral blood. The source is a human donor in a cohort sampled during active COVID-19.

This rearrangement joins TRBV19 to TRBJ2-2, with 8 nucleotides matching TRBD1. The CDR3 runs 16 residues. CDR1 is LNHDA and CDR2 is SQIVND in the germline V gene (reference sequence). V shed 5 bases and J 4 bases; nucleotides not matched to a gene: 9. The CDR3 here is CASSFPGQGTTGELFF. In nucleotides, the CDR3 is TGTGCCAGTAGTTTTCCAGGACAGGGAACCACCGGGGAGCTGTTTTTT.

The V call is TRBV5-1, the J call TRBJ2-6; maybe TRBD1 (5 bases). Germline-derived CDR1 and CDR2 are SGHRS and YFSETQ. The CDR3 runs 16 residues. The ends were cut back, 7 bases at V and 0 bases at J, with 14 bases in the middle. CDR3 DNA: TGCGCCAGCGGCCCAGGGTATAACTCTGGGGCCAACGTCCTGACTTTC. Translation gives CASGPGYNSGANVLTF.

V usage is TRBV18 and J usage is TRBJ2-4; D gene uncertain. CDR1 and CDR2 (germline): KGHSH, LQKENI. Trimming pared 3 bases from V and 5 bases from J, leaving 8 bases between. The CDR3 is 13 amino acids. The CDR3 protein is CASSPVPENIQYF. Written as DNA, the CDR3 is TGTGCCAGCTCACCGGTCCCGGAAAACATTCAGTACTTC.

CDR3 in amino acids: CATSDLGGAGETQYF. The CDR3 DNA reads as TGTGCCACCAGTGATTTGGGGGGGGCTGGAGAGACCCAGTACTTC. The chain employs TRBV24-1 and TRBJ2-5, with D possibly matching TRBD2 (7 bases). V dropped 0 bases and J dropped 4 bases, with 11 bases sitting between them. Per the germline V gene, CDR1 is KGHDR and CDR2 is SFDVKD. This CDR3 region has 15 residues.

The gene calls are TRBV27 and TRBJ2-5, with 13 bases matching TRBD2. The CDR3 length is 15 residues. With 8 bases clipped from V and 2 bases from J, the junction kept 5 bases outside the gene matches. Germline V gene data show CDR1 as MNHEY and CDR2 as SMNVEV (reference sequence). Written as DNA, the CDR3 is TGTGCCAGCCGACTAGCGGGAGGAGGTCAAGAGACCCAGTACTTC. Protein sequence: CASRLAGGGQETQYF.

The chain links TRBV6-1 to TRBJ1-4; weak D call: TRBD1 (5 bases). V was cut by 3 bases and J by 4 bases, with 12 bases left in between. There are 15 residues in the CDR3. CDR1 and CDR2 from the germline V gene are MNHNS and SASEGT. The CDR3 DNA is TGTGCCAGCAGTGACGACGGGACTTATAATGAAAAACTGTTTTTT. Amino acid sequence: CASSDDGTYNEKLFF.

This clone was counted between two and nine times. This chain uses TRBV5-5 with TRBJ2-7, with a weak D call TRBD2 (6 bases). The CDR3 covers 16 residues. Germline assignment: CDR1 SGHKS and CDR2 YYEKEE (reference sequence). V was trimmed by 3 bases and J by 1 base, leaving 17 bases between them. The CDR3: CASSSGGATASYEQYF. The CDR3 nucleotides are TGTGCCAGCAGCTCTGGAGGGGCTACAGCGTCCTACGAGCAGTACTTC.

V and J are TRBV18 and TRBJ2-4; a possible D gene is TRBD2 (6 bases). Trimming left V 0 bases short and J 4 bases short, with 10 bases between. Germline V gives CDR1 KGHSH, CDR2 LQKENI. There are 15 residues in the CDR3. The CDR3 loop is CASSPPAGSKNIQYF. In DNA, the CDR3 is TGTGCCAGCTCACCACCGGCGGGATCTAAAAACATTCAGTACTTC.

The rearrangement joins TRBV28 to TRBJ2-7, with TRBD1 matching over 9 bases. The J segment lost 0 bases and the V segment lost 7 bases, leaving 7 bases of the junction unmatched. CDR3 length: 15 residues. The V gene's germline CDR1 is MDHEN and CDR2 SYDVKM. The chain's CDR3 is CASTSGTGSSYEQYF. The CDR3 DNA sequence: TGTGCCAGCACCTCCGGGACAGGGTCCTCCTACGAGCAGTACTTC.

Only a few counts were recorded for this clone. The chain couples TRBV6-5 to TRBJ2-7; TRBD1 is a possible D gene (6 bases). V dropped 5 bases and J dropped 0 bases, with 14 bases sitting between them. Germline CDR1 reads MNHEY; CDR2 reads SVGAGI. This CDR3 contains 15 residues. The CDR3 here is CASSQTRTASYEQYF. CDR3 DNA sequence: TGTGCCAGCAGTCAGACCCGGACAGCCTCCTACGAGCAGTACTTC.

This clone was seen only once. This rearrangement joins TRBV10-3 to TRBJ1-4; possibly TRBD1 for D (5 bases). CDR1 is ENHRY, CDR2 SYGVKD, per germline. The CDR3 extends over 15 amino acids. V lost 2 bases and J 1 base, leaving 8 bases between the germline ends. The CDR3 spells CAISEGAETNEKLFF. The CDR3 DNA sequence: TGTGCCATCAGTGAGGGGGCGGAAACTAATGAAAAACTGTTTTTT.

V usage is TRBV5-6 and J usage is TRBJ1-4, with D perhaps matching TRBD1 (6 bases). The CDR3 spans 16 residues. Per germline, CDR1 SGHDT and CDR2 YYEEEE. The V end lost 1 base, the J end lost 7 bases, and 17 bases lay between the germline ends. CDR3 bases: TGTGCCAGCAGCTTGAAGGGGGTGGTCCCCACTGAAAAACTGTTTTTT. It yields the protein CASSLKGVVPTEKLFF.

This clone has just one count. The chain joins TRBV7-3 to TRBJ1-1; a weak D match, TRBD1 (5 bases). V was clipped by 0 bases and J by 5 bases, with 10 bases between them. Germline loops: CDR1 SGHTA, CDR2 FQGTGA. The CDR3 runs 14 residues. CDR3 sequence (DNA): TGTGCCAGCAGCTTAACAGGGGTAGGGACTGAAGCTTTCTTT. Translation gives CASSLTGVGTEAFF.

V is TRBV6-4 and J is TRBJ1-1; 8 nucleotides align to TRBD1. Trimming took 5 bases from V and 8 from J; bases not matched to a gene: 7. CDR3 length equals 13 residues. Germline loops: CDR1 MRHNA, CDR2 SNTAGT. The CDR3 is CASSRDRGLEAFF. In DNA form, the CDR3 reads TGTGCCAGCAGTAGAGACAGGGGACTCGAAGCTTTCTTT.

V is TRBV29-1 and J is TRBJ2-1, with 12 bases lining up with TRBD2. From germline, CDR1 is SQVTM and CDR2 ANQGSEA. J gave up 3 bases and V 3 bases, and 3 bases lay outside the gene matches. The CDR3 has 15 amino acids. The DNA of the CDR3 is TGCAGCGTTGAGGGGACTAGCGGGCGCTACAATGAGCAGTTCTTC. Its translation: CSVEGTSGRYNEQFF.

This sequence joins TRBV28 and TRBJ2-1; possible D gene TRBD1, 6 bases. The CDR3 extends over 14 amino acids. Germline CDR1 MDHEN, CDR2 SYDVKM. Trimming cost V 7 bases and J 8 bases, with 18 bases left between them. The CDR3 loop reads CASIPRDMGDEQFF. CDR3 DNA: TGTGCCAGCATCCCACGGGACATGGGCGATGAGCAGTTCTTC.